The rows below give T cell receptor beta chains drawn from one sample of a study of human T cells and chemical hapten exposure. TCRdb used MiXCR to reprocess the RACE reads, holding one entry per CDR3 protein. The sample yields some 400,000 distinct CDR3 sequences, approximately 5.1% seen once. Material: whole blood, obtained in connection with sensitization to the hapten diphenylcyclopropenone (DPC). All receptors come from a woman between 50 and 59 years old with alopecia areata. Some clones in this sample may be carry-over from other donors' samples. The CDR3 runs from the conserved cysteine through the conserved F or W. D genes are given only for firm matches.

d_call v_call cdr3_aa
. TRBV5-4 CASSLEWRDTQYF
. TRBV2 CASRDGRGRELFF
. TRBV6-5 CASSYSSWTAEGYYNSPLHF
TRBD2 TRBV7-2 CASSFRAGAEEQFF
. TRBV20-1 CSASRELANEKLFF
. TRBV28 CASRGAAYTGELFF
TRBD1 TRBV5-1 CASSAGQGANNEQFF
. TRBV6-6 CASSYSSQETQYF
. TRBV6-6 CASSSSGGYTF
. TRBV29-1 CSVDPSNYGYTF
. TRBV20-1 CSVRDGSNQPQHF
. TRBV10-1 CASSESPGLNTEAFF
. TRBV29-1 CSVDGGIYGYTF
TRBD1 TRBV19 CASSTGGNTGELFF
. TRBV7-9 CASSVDLVFYTF
. TRBV4-1 CASSQVLVLEGHSGANVLTF
. TRBV4-1 CASSQIGVNTEAFF
. TRBV14 CASSQSGRSWIQAFF
. TRBV6-5 CASTRLSHTDTQYF
TRBD2 TRBV24-1 CATRGSGKDTQYF
. TRBV2 CASSEKGRLPRKGREKLFF
TRBD1 TRBV12-3/TRBV12-4 CASSRTGVGTEAFF
TRBD2 TRBV11-2 CASSFPGSGGPPSADTQYF
. TRBV5-5 CASSSEGNSNQPQHF
. TRBV27 CASSFRVNYGYTF
TRBD2 TRBV9 CASSVETSGGATDTQYF
. TRBV28 CASSYRGPNQETQYF
TRBD1 TRBV18 CASSPRDRDAEAFF
. TRBV11-2 CASSQGGRETEAFF
TRBD1 TRBV4-1 CASSPVTGSHGYTF
. TRBV6-9 CASSLDRSMIYEQYF
. TRBV28 CASSFTGRYSEAFF
. TRBV11-2 CASSLGPVEGQPQHF
. TRBV28 CASQGTDTQYF
. TRBV23-1 CASSQRGVGYTF
. TRBV6-1 CASRAQDQMNTEAFF
. TRBV5-1 CASSPGNRGEQYF
. TRBV7-2 CASSTVSDTQYF
TRBD1 TRBV9 CASTPRQGTNEQFF
. TRBV20-1 CSARDRREKNTGELFF
. TRBV10-2 CASSESTRAFF
. TRBV9 CASSVEAGGNTEAFF
. TRBV2 CASRERSHNEQFF
TRBD1 TRBV27 CASSQSGTGHTGELFF